What follows describes a single T cell receptor (beta chain). Its target is not known. Use of 60 Vbeta and 13 Jbeta primers characterized the PCR. Clones were sequenced by immunoSEQ multiplex PCR, and TCRdb holds only the in-frame ones, with some missing. The profile covers over 60,000 clones, with under 80% appearing a single time and about 14% taken by the ten largest. The data originate from a study of cytomegalovirus exposure and HLA in healthy donors. In the study overall: Most donors, 81% of more than 300 genotyped, fell in the Caucasian-associated ancestry cluster.

Study-wide results and limits: Rates of TCR association differed by HLA locus in a later analysis, with DRB1 highest and HLA-C lowest. Indistinguishable V segments such as TRBV6-2 and TRBV6-3 were excluded.

The CDR3 has 16 residues. Trimming at V came to 3 bases and at J to 3 bases, leaving 6 bases not matched to a gene. Germline CDR1 reads SEHNR; CDR2 reads FQNEAQ (reference sequence). The chain has TRBV7-9 and TRBJ1-5; TRBD1 matches at 9 bases. Material: PBMCs. This TCR was sampled from a male donor in good health and CMV-seropositive. CDR3 sequence: CASSLTGTGSNQPQHF. DNA for the CDR3: TGTGCCAGCAGCTTGACCGGGACAGGGTCCAATCAGCCCCAGCATTTT.